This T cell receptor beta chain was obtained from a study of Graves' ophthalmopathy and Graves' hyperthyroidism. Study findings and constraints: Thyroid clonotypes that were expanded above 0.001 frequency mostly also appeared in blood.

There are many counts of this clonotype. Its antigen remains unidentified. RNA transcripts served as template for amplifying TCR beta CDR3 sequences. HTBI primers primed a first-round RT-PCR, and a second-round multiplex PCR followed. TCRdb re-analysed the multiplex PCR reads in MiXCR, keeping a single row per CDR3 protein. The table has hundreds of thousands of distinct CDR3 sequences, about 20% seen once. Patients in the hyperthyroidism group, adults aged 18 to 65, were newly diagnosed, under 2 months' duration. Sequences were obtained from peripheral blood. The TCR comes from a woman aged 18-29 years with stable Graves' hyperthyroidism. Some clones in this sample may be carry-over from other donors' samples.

Written as DNA, the CDR3 is TGTGCCAGCAGTTTAGGGGATGGAGGCAATCAGCCCCAGCATTTT. This encodes CASSLGDGGNQPQHF. The chain employs TRBV12-3 or TRBV12-4 and TRBJ1-5, with D hard to call. This CDR3 spans 15 amino acids. Trimming removed 1 base from V and 2 bases from J, with 9 bases in between.